The entry below gives a single TCR beta chain sequence along with its context. Its antigen is currently unknown. The CDR3 runs to 14 residues. Looked up from germline, CDR1 is SGHAT and CDR2 is FQNNGV. Trimming left V 4 bases short and J 3 bases short, with 10 bases between. The data were obtained in a study of Ad26.COV2.S vaccination and SARS-CoV-2 variants. Study overall: By the intramuscular route, Ad26.COV2.S was given once, or twice 56 days apart.

Study findings and constraints: Recipients of either vaccine or placebo displayed similar breadth of non-spike TCRs.

Sequenced by immunoSEQ multiplex PCR; TCRdb stores in-frame clones only, minus some. Found here are fewer than 400,000 clones, 75% to 90% of them singletons; the top ten hold about 1.9%. The treatment was: roughly 19 received Ad26.COV2.S at low or high dose, single or two shots; 5 received placebo; per-sample allocation not given. All samples were drawn on day 63, counting from the first vaccine or placebo injection. Aged 18-55 years, donor was enrolled in Boston in about 2020. The sequencing here drew on peripheral blood, taken in a trial of Ad26.COV2.S vaccine versus placebo. The sequence came from a person aged 18-60 years who received the Ad26.COV2.S COVID-19 vaccine or a placebo. The rearrangement uses TRBV11-2 and TRBJ2-1; D may be TRBD1 (5 bases). The CDR3: CASSYAGFYNEQFF. The CDR3 DNA reads as TGTGCCAGCAGCTATGCAGGGTTCTACAATGAGCAGTTCTTC.